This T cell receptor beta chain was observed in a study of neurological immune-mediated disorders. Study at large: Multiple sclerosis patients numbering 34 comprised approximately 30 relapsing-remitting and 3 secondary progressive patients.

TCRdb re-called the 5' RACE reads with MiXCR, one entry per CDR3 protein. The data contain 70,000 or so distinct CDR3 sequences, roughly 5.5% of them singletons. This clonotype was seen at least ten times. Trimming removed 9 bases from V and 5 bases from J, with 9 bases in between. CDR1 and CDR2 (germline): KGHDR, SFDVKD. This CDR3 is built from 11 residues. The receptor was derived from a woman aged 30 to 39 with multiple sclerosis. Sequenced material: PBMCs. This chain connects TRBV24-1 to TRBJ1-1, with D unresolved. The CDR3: CATSYGTEAFF. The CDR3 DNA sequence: TGTGCCACCTCATATGGGACTGAAGCTTTCTTT.